Listed below are T cell receptor beta chains from one sample, sequenced in a study of cytomegalovirus exposure and HLA in healthy donors. Some clones are missing from TCRdb's copy, which holds only in-frame ones; the method was immunoSEQ multiplex PCR. Among 90,000 to 120,000 clones listed, around 80% were seen once. Sequencing used PBMCs. These receptors were obtained from a male donor in good health and CMV-seropositive. Each CDR3 is given with its conserved first and last residue. A D gene is named only where the DNA matches it firmly. Part of the rows lack a size; the others show once, few, many or a class for expanded clones.

-	TRBV11-2	16	-	TRBJ2-7	CASSGVEGARLYEQYF	TGTGCCAGCAGCGGTGTGGAGGGGGCCCGGCTATACGAGCAGTACTTC
-	TRBV4-3	13	-	TRBJ1-1	CASSQDGGAEAFF	TGCGCCAGCAGCCAAGATGGGGGGGCAGAAGCTTTCTTT
-	TRBV4-2	16	-	TRBJ2-1	CASSQDLPRNYNEQFF	TGTGCCAGCAGCCAAGATCTCCCCAGGAACTACAATGAGCAGTTCTTC
once	TRBV18	15	TRBD1	TRBJ1-1	CASSLDGQGATEAFF	TGTGCCAGCTCACTCGACGGACAGGGGGCAACTGAAGCTTTCTTT
few	TRBV2	15	TRBD1	TRBJ2-7	CASKWAGGASYEQYF	TGTGCCAGCAAGTGGGCAGGGGGCGCGTCCTACGAGCAGTACTTC
-	TRBV28	20	TRBD2	TRBJ2-5	CASSFRSIRLAGGPVETQYF	TGTGCCAGCAGTTTCCGCTCGATTCGACTAGCGGGGGGGCCAGTGGAGACCCAGTACTTC
-	TRBV20-1	11	TRBD1	TRBJ2-1	CSARAGGEQFF	TGCAGTGCTAGAGCAGGGGGTGAGCAGTTCTTC
-	TRBV9	13	-	TRBJ1-4	CASSSGGLGKLFF	TGTGCCAGCAGCTCCGGGGGTTTGGGAAAACTGTTTTTT
-	TRBV10-3	20	TRBD1	TRBJ2-1	CAISEFGQGAGNLADNEQFF	TGTGCCATCAGTGAATTCGGACAGGGGGCAGGGAATCTAGCGGATAATGAGCAGTTCTTC
few	TRBV6-1	13	TRBD1	TRBJ1-1	CASAGTGNTEAFF	TGTGCCAGCGCCGGGACAGGGAACACTGAAGCTTTCTTT
few	TRBV27	16	-	TRBJ2-1	CASTPTVGGSYNEQFF	TGTGCCAGCACCCCCACGGTGGGCGGGTCCTACAATGAGCAGTTCTTC
-	TRBV6-1	15	-	TRBJ2-7	CASRRGWGPTYEQYF	TGTGCCAGCAGGAGGGGGTGGGGGCCTACCTACGAGCAGTACTTC
few	TRBV14	13	TRBD1	TRBJ1-1	CASSQRTGFEAFF	TGTGCCAGCAGCCAAAGGACAGGGTTTGAAGCTTTCTTT
-	TRBV25-1	15	TRBD2	TRBJ2-1	CASSEAGGTYNEQFF	TGTGCCAGCAGTGAAGCGGGGGGCACCTACAATGAGCAGTTCTTC
-	TRBV7-8	15	TRBD2	TRBJ2-5	CASSLEGLAEETQYF	TGTGCCAGCAGCTTAGAGGGACTAGCGGAAGAGACCCAGTACTTC
many	TRBV30	13	TRBD2	TRBJ2-1	CAWRAGGLGEQFF	TGTGCCTGGAGGGCGGGGGGATTGGGCGAGCAGTTCTTC
-	TRBV11-3	14	-	TRBJ2-5	CASSAPGAPETQYF	TGTGCCAGCAGCGCCCCTGGAGCACCCGAGACCCAGTACTTC
-	TRBV5-1	13	TRBD1	TRBJ2-7	CASSPGTGIEQYF	TGCGCCAGCAGCCCTGGGACAGGGATCGAGCAGTACTTC
-	TRBV19	15	TRBD1	TRBJ2-7	CASSISAGGNYEQYF	TGTGCCAGTAGTATTTCCGCAGGGGGCAATTACGAGCAGTACTTC
-	TRBV6-4	15	TRBD2	TRBJ2-3	CASSGSGGASDTQYF	TGTGCCAGCAGTGGAAGCGGGGGGGCCTCAGATACGCAGTATTTT
few	TRBV15	13	TRBD1	TRBJ2-7	CATSGEAGGEQYF	TGTGCCACCAGCGGAGAGGCAGGGGGCGAGCAGTACTTC
once	TRBV28	16	TRBD1	TRBJ1-2	CASSLPTGGVNYGYTF	TGTGCCAGCAGTCTCCCCACAGGGGGAGTTAACTATGGCTACACCTTC
-	TRBV4-2	16	TRBD1	TRBJ1-5	CASSHGQGVSNQPQHF	TGTGCCAGCAGTCATGGACAGGGCGTAAGCAATCAGCCCCAGCATTTT
-	TRBV2	19	TRBD2	TRBJ2-2	CASSDPFEPSGGSTGELFF	TGTGCCAGCAGTGATCCCTTCGAGCCTAGCGGGGGAAGCACCGGGGAGCTGTTTTTT
-	TRBV19	14	TRBD1	TRBJ1-2	CASNPDRGLSGYTF	TGTGCCAGTAACCCGGACAGGGGGCTGAGTGGCTACACCTTC
-	TRBV30	13	TRBD1	TRBJ1-2	CAWTTTSGGGYTF	TGTGCCTGGACCACAACCTCAGGGGGAGGCTACACCTTC
-	TRBV19	12	-	TRBJ2-7	CASSIQGYEQYF	TGTGCCAGTAGTATACAGGGCTACGAGCAGTACTTC
-	TRBV5-1	14	TRBD1	TRBJ1-1	CASSEGQGNTEAFF	TGCGCCAGCAGCGAGGGACAGGGGAACACTGAAGCTTTCTTT
-	TRBV7-2	13	-	TRBJ1-5	CASSYRSNQPQHF	TGTGCCAGCAGCTATCGGAGCAATCAGCCCCAGCATTTT
few	TRBV29-1	13	TRBD1	TRBJ1-1	CSVVQGGGTEAFF	TGCAGCGTTGTACAGGGGGGAGGGACTGAAGCTTTCTTT
-	TRBV6-6	13	-	TRBJ1-2	CASRTDSDDGYTF	TGTGCCAGCAGAACGGACAGCGACGATGGCTACACCTTC
-	TRBV27	14	-	TRBJ1-6	CASSPVPSDSPLHF	TGTGCCAGCAGTCCCGTCCCCTCCGATTCACCCCTCCACTTT
-	TRBV9	15	TRBD2	TRBJ2-7	CASSPRLADVYEQYF	TGTGCCAGCAGCCCCAGACTAGCGGATGTCTACGAGCAGTACTTC
-	TRBV9	14	TRBD2	TRBJ2-1	CASSVSSGYNEQFF	TGTGCCAGCAGCGTATCTAGCGGGTACAATGAGCAGTTCTTC
few	TRBV4-1	14	TRBD1	TRBJ2-7	CASSHRDRVTEQYF	TGCGCCAGCAGCCATAGGGACAGGGTAACCGAGCAGTACTTC
once	TRBV4-1	16	-	TRBJ1-2	CASSQDMAGRTGGYTF	TGCGCCAGCAGCCAAGATATGGCAGGTAGAACAGGGGGCTACACCTTC
-	TRBV6-4	15	TRBD1	TRBJ2-3	CASSEKGQASDTQYF	TGTGCCAGCAGTGAAAAAGGACAGGCATCGGATACGCAGTATTTT
-	TRBV6-5	12	-	TRBJ1-5	CASRAGNQPQHF	TGTGCCAGCAGGGCCGGCAATCAGCCCCAGCATTTT
-	TRBV9	14	-	TRBJ2-2	CASSVRGAPGELFF	TGTGCCAGCAGCGTACGGGGGGCCCCCGGGGAGCTGTTTTTT
-	TRBV13	16	TRBD1	TRBJ2-1	CASSLEGGQGMNEQFF	TGTGCCAGCAGCTTAGAGGGGGGACAGGGAATGAATGAGCAGTTCTTC
-	TRBV19	16	-	TRBJ1-1	CASSITDTGWDTEAFF	TGTGCCAGTAGTATAACCGATACAGGGTGGGACACTGAAGCTTTCTTT
-	TRBV5-1	16	TRBD1	TRBJ1-1	CASSLTRQGMNTEAFF	TGCGCCAGCAGCTTAACCCGACAGGGAATGAACACTGAAGCTTTCTTT
-	TRBV27	15	-	TRBJ2-6	CASSLSYTGANVLTF	TGTGCCAGCAGTTTATCGTATACTGGGGCCAACGTCCTGACTTTC
many	TRBV5-6	15	TRBD1	TRBJ1-2	CASSLDYGTGDGYTF	TGTGCCAGCAGCTTGGACTACGGGACAGGAGATGGCTACACCTTC
few	TRBV5-6	18	-	TRBJ1-4	CASSLRTGFRGTNEKLFF	TGTGCCAGCAGCTTGAGAACAGGGTTCAGGGGAACTAATGAAAAACTGTTTTTT
-	TRBV7-6	16	-	TRBJ1-3	CASSLGAGRSGNTIYF	TGTGCCAGCAGCTTGGGTGCAGGGCGCTCTGGAAACACCATATATTTT
-	TRBV29-1	12	-	TRBJ2-7	CSVALNSYEQYF	TGCAGCGTTGCTCTAAACTCCTACGAGCAGTACTTC
-	TRBV5-1	13	-	TRBJ1-5	CASSFGGNQPQHF	TGCGCCAGCAGCTTCGGGGGCAATCAGCCCCAGCATTTT
few	TRBV6-5	14	TRBD2	TRBJ2-7	CASRGGVSSYEQYF	TGTGCCAGCAGGGGGGGGGTGAGCTCCTACGAGCAGTACTTC
-	TRBV7-6	14	-	TRBJ1-5	CASSLGPGRQPQHF	TGTGCCAGCAGCTTAGGCCCCGGGAGACAGCCCCAGCATTTT
-	TRBV7-2	18	TRBD1	TRBJ1-2	CASSLRGTGEGGNYGYTF	TGTGCCAGCAGCTTAAGAGGGACAGGGGAAGGAGGCAACTATGGCTACACCTTC
-	TRBV2	14	TRBD1	TRBJ1-5	CASSDWDRGQPQHF	TGTGCCAGCAGTGACTGGGACAGGGGGCAGCCCCAGCATTTT
-	TRBV4-2	16	-	TRBJ2-6	CASSQDTGSGANVLTF	TGTGCCAGCAGCCAAGACACGGGCTCTGGGGCCAACGTCCTGACTTTC